Detailed here is one TCR beta chain. There is no known antigen for this receptor. Qualities for individual bases were not recorded, and no much larger clone is one base off. V and J are trimmed by 5 bases and 9 bases, and the gene matches miss 6 bases of the junction. From cysteine to phenylalanine, the CDR3 is 15 amino acids long. The sequence is cut down to CDR3 DNA, 45 bases in frame from base 1. The germline V gene provides CDR1 MNHEY and CDR2 SVGAGI. The label giving this sample's treatment or condition can be read as: oral pan-JAK inhibitor, 5-10 mg twice daily. Peripheral blood and lesional scalp punch biopsies were obtained from patients with alopecia areata. PBMCs were isolated by density centrifugation and stained for CD3, CD4 and CD8, and CD4+ and CD8+ T cells were sorted on a FACSAria. These data belong to a study of CD8+ T cells in alopecia areata (dated by TCRdb to the late 2010s). Background for the entire study: Treated patients were enrolled in an open-label pilot trial of oral tofacitinib, 5 to 10 mg twice daily, for moderate-to-severe alopecia areata. Tofacitinib was administered for 6 to 18 months, and 6 months of follow-up off drug were then conducted to assess delayed response and recurrence. In treated patients, disease severity was measured using the SALT score, which gives the percentage of scalp surface area affected. To study T cell clonal expansion in alopecia areata, the researchers applied high-throughput TCRbeta sequencing to both the C3H/HeJ mouse model and human patients. Human TCRbeta sequencing covered scalp tissue and sorted CD4+ and CD8+ peripheral blood T cells from patchy and totalis/universalis alopecia areata patients and healthy controls. Patients on tofacitinib were biopsied at baseline and after 4 and 24 weeks of treatment, and several of the patients also had a later scalp biopsy. Scalp clonality was compared among normal scalp (n=4), patchy alopecia areata scalp (n=8), and alopecia totalis/universalis scalp (n=8). The RNA source kit depended on sample type: the PAXgene miRNA kit for fixed scalp, the miRNeasy kit for PBMCs, and the RNeasy kit for mouse skin. TCRbeta CDR3 regions were amplified by immunoSEQ multiplex PCR with 35 Vbeta forward and 13 Jbeta reverse primers. The investigation overall reported the following: During tofacitinib treatment, many expanded lesional clones remained in scalp and blood, and this persistence may partly explain relapse after treatment is stopped. Scalp clonality and the number of expanded CD8+ clones among the top 100 scalp clones were significantly decreased by tofacitinib. Higher clonality and more expanded CD8+ clones were observed in lesional scalp than in normal scalp, particularly in alopecia totalis/universalis, a finding suggestive of antigenic drive. Unlike mouse skin, which is dominated by gammadelta T cells, normal human skin has resident alphabeta T cells that are also sequenced, and this complicates analysis of the scalp TCR repertoire. Because the treated cohort was small and included a single nonresponder, larger studies are needed to assess links between baseline CD8+ expansion and response. Shared TCR sequences between patients were less evident than in mice, which may be partly attributable to HLA diversity in the patient population.

The library was produced with the immunoSEQ multiplex PCR assay. For TCR sequencing, RNA was extracted from every sample and reverse transcribed into cDNA to serve as template. SuperScript III was used to make first-strand cDNA, primed with a 2:1 mix of oligo-dT and random hexamers. A synthetic immune receptor repertoire was used to assess amplification bias, and residual bias was removed computationally. On the study's bioinformatics: Raw reads were preprocessed for error removal, and CDR3 was defined according to IMGT conventions as running from the conserved cysteine to phenylalanine. To get clonality, Shannon entropy was normalized by log2 of the number of productive unique TCRs and the result was subtracted from 1. Whether each scalp clone was CD4 or CD8 was inferred by checking scalp TCRbeta sequences against the CD4 and CD8 repertoires from sorted blood. TCRdb mirrors the immuneACCESS table, restricted to in-frame sequences. Some clones are absent from its copies; in checked studies, under half trace to an unresolved V gene, and the reason for the others is unknown. V, J and clone size are those of that table, while D and trimming were read from the DNA. The sample includes around 180,000 clones, with under 80% observed a single time. The biggest ten clones account for approximately 1.3% of the sample.

The chain is encoded by TRBV6-5 joined to TRBJ2-1, and 14 junction bases match TRBD2. The sequencing used CD4+ T cells sorted from blood, collected around week 49, from a patient treated with tofacitinib. This TCR derives from a human donor with alopecia areata. The DNA sequence is as follows: TGTGCCAGCAGTACGACTAGCGGGGGGGCCCTTGAGCAGTTCTTC. The resulting protein is CASSTTSGGALEQFF.